This is a list of T cell receptor beta chains from one sample in a study of CD8+ T cells in alopecia areata. Measured with immunoSEQ multiplex PCR; TCRdb has only the in-frame clones, and not every one. Altogether about 150,000 clones are present, approximately 87% being singletons, with the ten largest covering around 16%. The input for sequencing was CD8+ T cells sorted from blood, taken at week 0. Receptors originate from a human donor with alopecia areata. The CDR3 runs from the conserved cysteine through the conserved F or W. Fields, in order: clone size, J gene, D gene, V gene, CDR3 protein, CDR3 DNA. D genes are given only for firm matches. Rows may omit the clone size; those that give it use once, few, many or a size class.

>once|TRBJ2-7|.|TRBV29-1
CSVEDDGEGYEQYF
TGCAGCGTTGAAGATGACGGCGAGGGCTACGAGCAGTACTTC
>.|TRBJ1-1|.|TRBV6-5
CASSYGGTEAFF
TGTGCCAGCAGTTACGGGGGTACTGAAGCTTTCTTT
>few|TRBJ2-7|.|TRBV7-9
CASSPTPYEQYF
TGTGCCAGCAGTCCCACCCCGTACGAGCAGTACTTC
>once|TRBJ2-1|TRBD2|TRBV29-1
CSADGGYNEQFF
TGCAGCGCAGACGGGGGGTACAATGAGCAGTTCTTC
>.|TRBJ2-1|.|TRBV10-2
CASRVLDNEQFF
TGCGCCAGCAGAGTACTTGACAATGAGCAGTTCTTC
>.|TRBJ2-3|TRBD1|TRBV9
CASSEWAGGRSDTQYF
TGTGCCAGCAGCGAGTGGGCAGGGGGCAGGTCAGATACGCAGTATTTT
>few|TRBJ2-3|.|TRBV2
CASPSGDTQYF
TGTGCCTCCCCTTCGGGGGATACGCAGTATTTT
>.|TRBJ2-7|.|TRBV5-1
CASSLEDSGNYEQYF
TGCGCCAGCAGCTTGGAGGACAGCGGGAACTACGAGCAGTACTTC
>.|TRBJ2-3|.|TRBV25-1
CASSEWGDTDTQYF
TGTGCCAGCAGTGAATGGGGGGACACAGATACGCAGTATTTT
>.|TRBJ1-2|.|TRBV6-5
CASSYYRGGNYGYTF
TGTGCCAGCAGTTACTACCGGGGGGGAAACTATGGCTACACCTTC
>.|TRBJ2-1|.|TRBV27
CASSLSTAYNEQFF
TGTGCCAGCAGTTTATCAACAGCTTACAATGAGCAGTTCTTC
>.|TRBJ2-7|.|TRBV27
CASSVQGYEQYF
TGTGCCAGCAGTGTACAGGGTTACGAGCAGTACTTC
>.|TRBJ2-7|TRBD2|TRBV9
CASSDSGGQYEQYF
TGTGCCAGCAGTGATAGCGGGGGGCAGTACGAGCAGTACTTC
>.|TRBJ2-7|TRBD2|TRBV7-3
CASSLAGGPKGNEQYF
TGTGCCAGCAGCTTAGCGGGAGGGCCCAAGGGGAACGAGCAGTACTTC
>.|TRBJ1-5|.|TRBV15
CATSGGYGPQHF
TGTGCCACCAGCGGGGGGTATGGGCCCCAGCATTTT
>.|TRBJ2-2|.|TRBV30
CAWSDRDVYAGELFF
TGTGCCTGGAGTGACCGGGATGTTTACGCCGGGGAGCTGTTTTTT
>.|TRBJ2-7|.|TRBV19
CASSRGAGEQYF
TGTGCCAGTAGTCGGGGGGCGGGTGAGCAGTACTTC
>.|TRBJ2-3|.|TRBV28
CASSRLLRQRSMDTQYF
TGTGCCAGCAGTCGCTTACTCCGGCAGCGGTCGATGGATACGCAGTATTTT
>few|TRBJ1-4|.|TRBV5-4
CASSLAGGDEKLFF
TGTGCCAGCAGCTTGGCGGGGGGCGATGAAAAACTGTTTTTT
>.|TRBJ1-2|.|TRBV29-1
CSVETRESYGYTF
TGCAGCGTTGAGACCAGGGAGAGTTATGGCTACACCTTC
>once|TRBJ2-2|TRBD1|TRBV4-1
CASSQGQGAVGELFF
TGCGCCAGCAGCCAAGGACAGGGGGCGGTCGGGGAGCTGTTTTTT
>.|TRBJ2-2|TRBD1|TRBV25-1
CASSDQRTGNTGELFF
TGTGCCAGCAGTGATCAGAGGACAGGGAACACCGGGGAGCTGTTTTTT
>once|TRBJ2-1|.|TRBV7-6
CASSSGSFNEQFF
TGTGCCAGCAGCTCCGGTAGCTTTAATGAGCAGTTCTTC
>.|TRBJ2-2|.|TRBV29-1
CSVLSANTGELFF
TGCAGCGTTTTGTCGGCGAACACCGGGGAGCTGTTTTTT
>few|TRBJ1-6|TRBD1|TRBV7-9
CASSAVEGANSPLHF
TGTGCCAGCAGCGCGGTGGAGGGGGCCAATTCACCCCTCCACTTT
>.|TRBJ2-5|.|TRBV4-1
CASSQEAGGLIQETQYF
TGCGCCAGCAGCCAAGAGGCTGGCGGACTGATTCAAGAGACCCAGTACTTC
>.|TRBJ2-2|.|TRBV4-1
CASSLPRTGELFF
TGCGCCAGCAGCCTTCCCCGGACCGGGGAGCTGTTTTTT
>.|TRBJ2-2|TRBD1|TRBV5-1
CASEGTEDTGELFF
TGCGCCAGCGAAGGGACAGAGGACACCGGGGAGCTGTTTTTT
>.|TRBJ2-1|TRBD2|TRBV5-1
CASSLGLAEYNEQFF
TGCGCCAGCAGCCTGGGACTAGCGGAATACAATGAGCAGTTCTTC
>.|TRBJ1-1|.|TRBV4-1
CASSQEGFTEAFF
TGCGCCAGCAGCCAAGAGGGTTTTACTGAAGCTTTCTTT
>.|TRBJ2-2|.|TRBV9
CASSVGGSGNTGELFF
TGTGCCAGCAGCGTAGGCGGTAGCGGAAACACCGGGGAGCTGTTTTTT
>.|TRBJ2-7|.|TRBV7-2
CASSLDYGTYEQYF
TGTGCCAGCAGCTTAGATTACGGGACCTACGAGCAGTACTTC
>.|TRBJ1-2|.|TRBV4-1
CASNQAFRGIDYGYTF
TGCGCCAGCAACCAAGCCTTCAGGGGAATAGACTATGGCTACACCTTC
>once|TRBJ1-1|.|TRBV6-1
CASNPWAPF
TGTGCCAGCAATCCTTGGGCCCCCTTT
>.|TRBJ2-1|TRBD1|TRBV29-1
CSVEGSGQGSYNEQFF
TGCAGCGTTGAAGGATCGGGACAGGGCTCCTACAATGAGCAGTTCTTC
>.|TRBJ1-5|.|TRBV27
CASTTGSGNQPQHF
TGTGCCAGCACCACCGGAAGCGGCAATCAGCCCCAGCATTTT
>.|TRBJ2-7|TRBD2|TRBV29-1
CSVEVGGENYEQYF
TGCAGCGTCGAAGTGGGGGGGGAGAACTACGAGCAGTACTTC
>few|TRBJ1-2|.|TRBV29-1
CSVPGPHGYTF
TGCAGCGTCCCGGGGCCCCATGGCTACACCTTC
>.|TRBJ2-7|.|TRBV7-2
CASNLRSRSEQYF
TGTGCCAGCAATCTACGTAGCAGATCCGAGCAGTACTTC
>.|TRBJ1-1|.|TRBV19
CASSWGLNTEAFF
TGTGCCAGTAGTTGGGGGTTGAACACTGAAGCTTTCTTT
>.|TRBJ2-7|TRBD2|TRBV6-5
CASSYTSGSYEQYF
TGTGCCAGCAGTTACACCAGCGGGAGCTACGAGCAGTACTTC
>once|TRBJ2-7|.|TRBV6-1
CASRSSYEQYF
TGTGCCAGCAGGAGCAGCTACGAGCAGTACTTC
>.|TRBJ2-7|.|TRBV4-2
CASSQDQAESYEQYF
TGTGCCAGCAGCCAAGATCAGGCGGAGTCCTACGAGCAGTACTTC
>.|TRBJ2-7|TRBD2|TRBV30
CAWSSPGLAGGHEQYF
TGTGCCTGGAGTTCCCCGGGACTAGCGGGAGGCCACGAGCAGTACTTC
>.|TRBJ2-1|.|TRBV28
CASTRDSGAIGQFF
TGTGCCAGCACCCGGGACTCGGGGGCAATAGGGCAGTTCTTC
>.|TRBJ2-1|.|TRBV27
CASKNVDSYNEQFF
TGTGCCAGCAAGAACGTGGACTCCTACAATGAGCAGTTCTTC
>.|TRBJ2-7|.|TRBV5-1
CASSPEGNYEQYF
TGCGCCAGCAGCCCTGAAGGGAACTACGAGCAGTACTTC
>.|TRBJ2-7|.|TRBV19
CASSSGGPNYEQYF
TGTGCCAGTAGTTCCGGGGGCCCCAACTACGAGCAGTACTTC
>few|TRBJ2-1|.|TRBV27
CASSPRTDNEQFF
TGTGCCAGCAGCCCTAGGACCGACAATGAGCAGTTCTTC
>.|TRBJ2-3|.|TRBV9
CASSLHTDTQYF
TGTGCCAGCAGCCTGCACACAGATACGCAGTATTTT
>.|TRBJ2-7|TRBD2|TRBV6-5
CACTGGSGRPYEQYF
TGTGCCTGCACGGGGGGGAGCGGGAGGCCCTACGAGCAGTACTTC
>.|TRBJ1-1|.|TRBV10-3
CAISGRGAGTEAFF
TGTGCCATCAGTGGTCGGGGGGCCGGGACTGAAGCTTTCTTT
>.|TRBJ1-1|TRBD1|TRBV7-2
CASSLTGGTEAFF
TGTGCCAGCAGCCTCACAGGGGGCACTGAAGCTTTCTTT
>.|TRBJ2-1|TRBD2|TRBV7-9
CASSSTSGDEQFF
TGTGCCAGCAGCTCGACTAGCGGGGATGAGCAGTTCTTC
>.|TRBJ2-1|.|TRBV2
CASGGDRMYNEQFF
TGTGCCAGCGGAGGAGACAGAATGTACAATGAGCAGTTCTTC
>.|TRBJ2-1|TRBD2|TRBV19
CASSIASGSHEQFF
TGTGCCAGTAGTATAGCTAGCGGGAGCCATGAGCAGTTCTTC
>.|TRBJ2-2|.|TRBV10-3
CAINRRGRITGELFF
TGTGCCATCAACCGACGGGGCAGAATCACCGGGGAGCTGTTTTTT
>.|TRBJ2-1|.|TRBV6-5
CASIPTGTDYNEQFF
TGTGCCAGCATCCCCACGGGGACTGACTACAATGAGCAGTTCTTC
>.|TRBJ2-3|.|TRBV6-5
CASSYSGGGFADTQYF
TGTGCCAGCAGTTACTCCGGAGGGGGATTCGCAGATACGCAGTATTTT